These T cell receptor beta chains were read from a single sample in a study of shared clonotypes between healthy human individuals. TCRdb's copy holds only in-frame clones and misses some; the assay was immunoSEQ multiplex PCR. This table has approximately 740,000 clones, less than 85% appearing once. The material sequenced was memory CD4+ T cells sorted from blood. The receptors shown here come from a woman between 25 and 40 years old in good health. Both conserved end residues are part of each CDR3. D genes are given only for firm matches. The listing skips clone size in some rows; elsewhere it reads once, few, many or a size class.

d_call	v_call	clone_size	j_call	cdr3_aa	cdr3_nt
TRBD1	TRBV4-1	NA	TRBJ2-1	CASSPGTGTYNEQFF	TGCGCCAGCAGCCCGGGGACAGGGACTTACAATGAGCAGTTCTTC
NA	TRBV6-6	once	TRBJ1-3	CASSFHRDTSGNTIYF	TGTGCCAGCAGTTTTCACCGGGATACGTCCGGAAACACCATATATTTT
TRBD2	TRBV5-1	NA	TRBJ2-3	CASTRLAGRADTQYF	TGCGCCAGTACCAGACTAGCGGGACGGGCAGATACGCAGTATTTT
NA	TRBV27	NA	TRBJ2-6	CASSLSVGPVEANVLTF	TGTGCCAGCAGTTTATCCGTGGGGCCGGTGGAGGCCAACGTCCTGACTTTC
TRBD1	TRBV28	NA	TRBJ2-6	CASRKGQRSGANVLTF	TGTGCCAGCAGAAAGGGACAGAGGTCTGGGGCCAACGTCCTGACTTTC
TRBD2	TRBV5-1	NA	TRBJ2-7	CASSQGGEGRRSYEQYF	TGCGCCAGCAGCCAAGGTGGGGAGGGACGGCGCTCCTACGAGCAGTACTTC
NA	TRBV6-5	NA	TRBJ2-7	CASSYRQGSHEQYF	TGTGCCAGCAGTTACCGGCAGGGTTCCCACGAGCAGTACTTC
TRBD2	TRBV6-5	NA	TRBJ2-7	CASRTTSGTYEQYF	TGTGCCAGCAGGACAACTAGCGGCACCTACGAGCAGTACTTC
NA	TRBV6-1	NA	TRBJ2-1	CASSEFPYNEQFF	TGTGCCAGCAGTGAATTTCCCTACAATGAGCAGTTCTTC
NA	TRBV19	NA	TRBJ2-3	CASSPRGGGLTDTQYF	TGTGCCAGTAGTCCAAGAGGGGGAGGACTCACAGATACGCAGTATTTT
NA	TRBV2	NA	TRBJ2-1	CASLAGFYNEQFF	TGTGCCAGCCTGGCGGGATTCTACAATGAGCAGTTCTTC
TRBD2	TRBV4-2	few	TRBJ2-7	CASSRSLGLAAYEQYF	TGTGCCAGCAGCCGATCTTTAGGACTAGCGGCCTACGAGCAGTACTTC
NA	TRBV4-1	NA	TRBJ1-5	CASSQEEGNQPQHF	TGCGCCAGCAGCCAGGAAGAGGGCAATCAGCCCCAGCATTTT
NA	TRBV28	NA	TRBJ1-1	CASSYRHPNTEAFF	TGTGCCAGCAGTTACAGACACCCGAACACTGAAGCTTTCTTT
TRBD1	TRBV19	NA	TRBJ1-5	CATEDRGNQPQHF	TGTGCCACCGAGGACAGGGGCAATCAGCCCCAGCATTTT
TRBD1	TRBV29-1	NA	TRBJ1-5	CSAAAGGSNQPQHF	TGCAGCGCCGCGGCAGGGGGGAGCAATCAGCCCCAGCATTTT
NA	TRBV5-1	many	TRBJ2-3	CASSLFGDTQYF	TGCGCCAGCAGCTTGTTCGGAGATACGCAGTATTTT
NA	TRBV19	NA	TRBJ1-1	CASSISVLMNTEAFF	TGTGCCAGTAGTATATCGGTGCTGATGAACACTGAAGCTTTCTTT
TRBD2	TRBV11-2	NA	TRBJ2-1	CASSLTSGYNEQFF	TGTGCCAGCAGCTTAACTAGCGGTTACAATGAGCAGTTCTTC
NA	TRBV19	NA	TRBJ1-5	CASHRQSNQPQHF	TGTGCCAGCCATCGACAGTCCAATCAGCCCCAGCATTTT
NA	TRBV11-2	once	TRBJ2-7	CASSSSTYEQYF	TGTGCCAGCAGCTCCAGTACCTACGAGCAGTACTTC
NA	TRBV21-1	NA	TRBJ2-7	CASSNHRQGPPLSYEQYF	TGTGCCAGCAGCAACCACAGACAGGGACCCCCCTTATCCTACGAGCAGTACTTC
NA	TRBV21-1	NA	TRBJ2-3	CASGNYPGRTDTQYF	TGTGCCAGCGGAAACTACCCGGGACGGACAGATACGCAGTATTTT
NA	TRBV7-9	NA	TRBJ2-6	CASSLAGGSGANVLTF	TGTGCCAGCAGCTTAGCGGGAGGTTCCGGGGCCAACGTCCTGACTTTC
NA	TRBV2	NA	TRBJ1-4	CASSEFSGRTEKLFF	TGTGCCAGCAGTGAGTTTTCAGGTAGAACGGAAAAACTGTTTTTT
NA	TRBV7-9	NA	TRBJ2-3	CASSPGNRLGTDTQYF	TGTGCCAGCAGCCCCGGTAACCGGTTGGGCACAGATACGCAGTATTTT
NA	TRBV15	few	TRBJ1-1	CATSRVLSTEAFF	TGTGCCACCAGCCGGGTCCTGAGCACTGAAGCTTTCTTT
TRBD1	TRBV6-5	NA	TRBJ2-7	CASSSGQVGAYEQYF	TGTGCCAGCAGTTCCGGACAGGTTGGAGCCTACGAGCAGTACTTC
NA	TRBV25-1	NA	TRBJ2-1	CASSGRESEQFF	TGTGCCAGCAGTGGGAGGGAATCCGAGCAGTTCTTC
NA	TRBV5-1	NA	TRBJ1-1	CASSLGDGGYMNTEAFF	TGCGCCAGCAGCTTGGGAGACGGAGGGTACATGAACACTGAAGCTTTCTTT
NA	TRBV5-4	NA	TRBJ1-5	CASSFRVGVNQPQHF	TGTGCCAGCAGCTTTAGGGTCGGGGTCAATCAGCCCCAGCATTTT
NA	TRBV30	NA	TRBJ2-6	CAWSVRDDASGANVLTF	TGTGCCTGGAGTGTGAGGGACGATGCCTCTGGGGCCAACGTCCTGACTTTC
NA	TRBV28	NA	TRBJ2-7	CASGVGTTTYEQYF	TGTGCCAGCGGAGTAGGGACAACCACCTACGAGCAGTACTTC
NA	TRBV10-3	NA	TRBJ1-2	CAISAQHNYGYTF	TGTGCCATCAGCGCCCAGCACAACTATGGCTACACCTTC
NA	TRBV19	NA	TRBJ1-5	CASSILQGESQPQHF	TGTGCCAGTAGTATACTCCAGGGTGAGAGTCAGCCCCAGCATTTT
NA	TRBV19	few	TRBJ1-2	CASSQEGGSDYGYTF	TGTGCCAGTAGTCAAGAAGGGGGGAGTGACTATGGCTACACCTTC
NA	TRBV7-2	once	TRBJ1-1	CATAQGQSTEAFF	TGTGCCACAGCCCAGGGACAAAGCACTGAAGCTTTCTTT
NA	TRBV10-3	NA	TRBJ2-3	CAISESGGTDTQYF	TGTGCCATCAGTGAGTCGGGGGGCACAGATACGCAGTATTTT
NA	TRBV5-1	NA	TRBJ2-2	CASSPRSGSNTGELFF	TGCGCCAGCAGCCCCAGGAGCGGATCGAACACCGGGGAGCTGTTTTTT
NA	TRBV28	NA	TRBJ1-2	CASSFQMNYGYTF	TGTGCCAGCAGTTTTCAGATGAACTATGGCTACACCTTC
NA	TRBV18	NA	TRBJ2-7	CASSPERRQFHEQYF	TGTGCCAGCTCACCAGAGAGGCGACAGTTTCACGAGCAGTACTTC
NA	TRBV7-8	NA	TRBJ2-7	CASSLVRIPYEQYF	TGTGCCAGCAGCTTAGTACGTATACCCTACGAGCAGTACTTC
NA	TRBV25-1	many	TRBJ2-2	CASSEFGATGELFF	TGTGCCAGCAGTGAATTCGGGGCCACCGGGGAGCTGTTTTTT
NA	TRBV2	NA	TRBJ1-1	CASSDEGRGTEAFF	TGTGCCAGCAGTGATGAGGGTCGTGGCACTGAAGCTTTCTTT
NA	TRBV7-9	NA	TRBJ2-2	CASSSRLDGNTGELFF	TGTGCCAGCAGCTCCAGACTAGACGGGAACACCGGGGAGCTGTTTTTT
NA	TRBV5-1	NA	TRBJ2-3	CASSLAGSSSSTDTQYF	TGCGCCAGCAGCTTGGCTGGCAGCTCCTCTAGCACAGATACGCAGTATTTT